This T cell receptor beta chain comes out of a study of blood T cell repertoires in COVID-19 (dated by TCRdb to 2018 to 2020). Concerning the study at large: Samples from collaborators originated in the United States, Italy and Spain and spanned both the acute and convalescent phases of COVID-19. The material from the prospective study consisted of cDNA or gDNA derived from T cells, B-cell-depleted T cells, or PBMCs. The dataset comprised deeply sampled blood TCRbeta repertoires from subjects exposed to, actively infected with, or recovered from COVID-19. A freely available public database, intended as a resource for researchers studying the immune response to SARS-CoV-2, is where the repertoires were released. Samples came from the ongoing ImmuneRACE study (first 160 participants) plus 1,254 subjects from 6 global collaborators. Nearly every sample came with metadata listing a de-identified subject ID, COVID-19 status, age in years and sex. Where HLA class I and class II types were available, the types were taken from metadata supplied by the sample provider, not from assay-based typing.

TCRbeta CDR3 regions were amplified from genomic DNA using the immunoSEQ Assay, a bias-controlled multiplex PCR. In the authors' own workflow: The number of nucleated cells in each sample was estimated by amplification of reference gene primers within the assay. To quantify the absolute abundance of each unique TCRbeta CDR3 rearrangement, sequence reads were collapsed and filtered. For each sample, productive Simpson clonality was calculated as the square root of Simpson's diversity index across productive rearrangements. The table was pulled from immuneACCESS by TCRdb, which kept in-frame rearrangements only. Such tables lose some clones; where checked, under half of the loss comes from unresolved V genes, and the rest has no known cause. V, J and clone size are taken as reported in that table, and D and trimming were inferred from the DNA itself. This sample comprises about 160,000 clones, roughly 83% of them detected only once. Of the sample, about 10% is held by the ten largest clones.

Each collaborating institution followed its own protocols to collect whole blood in K2EDTA tubes. For TCRbeta analysis, collaborator samples were shipped as frozen whole blood, as isolated PBMCs, or as DNA extracted from either sample type. Here is what the overall study found, with its caveats: The quantity of clinical and demographic metadata differed by source and by participant and was supplied without curation.

The junction shows trimming of 0 bases on V and 6 bases on J, and the gene matches do not reach 8 bases of it. Reading from cysteine to phenylalanine, the CDR3 counts 16 amino acids. Kept here is only the CDR3 DNA, which spans 48 bases and is read in frame from base 1. The germline V gene (reference sequence) yields LNHDA for CDR1 and SQIVND for CDR2. On this clone: Which antigen it targets is not known. No base-level quality is on record; no much larger clone is a single base apart.

The source of this sequence is an elderly woman with active or convalescent COVID-19. Sample: peripheral blood. The V and J genes are TRBV19 and TRBJ1-5; a stretch of 7 junction bases matches TRBD1. The bases are TGTGCCAGTAGTATAGACCTGACAGGGTTGGCTCAGCCCCAGCATTTT. Its translation reads: CASSIDLTGLAQPQHF.